One sample yielded the 8 T cell receptor beta chains listed below, sequenced in a study of blood T cells in healthy people across ages. For the second PCR, which ran for 7 to 11 cycles, a sample-barcoded 5' primer and a J-beta primer mix were used. TCRdb reprocessed the 5' RACE reads via MiXCR and lists one record per CDR3 protein. The table lists about 570,000 distinct CDR3 sequences, 27% of them singletons. Specimen: blood. These receptor sequences come from a woman between 65 and 79 years old in good health.

CDR3 nucleotides: TGTGCCAGCAGCTCCCGGGACTACCTCACGTCCCAGTACTTC. It translates to CASSSRDYLTSQYF. The chain has TRBV7-2 and TRBJ2-5; 7 bases map to TRBD2. The junction had 11 bases not matched to a gene; V was cut back by 4 bases and J by 9 bases. CDR3 size: 14 residues. Looked up from germline, CDR1 is SGHTA and CDR2 is FQGNSA.

The V and J genes are TRBV19 and TRBJ1-1; D may be TRBD1 (6 bases). The CDR3 has 15 residues. V lost 6 bases to trimming and J lost 0 bases, with 14 bases between them. Germline V gives CDR1 LNHDA, CDR2 SQIVND (reference sequence). CDR3 in amino acids: CASRVQRGMNTEAFF. Here the CDR3 DNA reads TGTGCCAGTAGAGTCCAAAGGGGGATGAACACTGAAGCTTTCTTT.

This clonotype was observed a handful of times. The V gene is TRBV30, the J gene TRBJ1-2, with D unresolved. The V gene's germline CDR1 is GTSNPN and CDR2 SVGIG (reference sequence). This CDR3 has 12 amino acids. V was cut by 1 base and J by 4 bases, with 7 bases left in between. The CDR3 region is CAWSEASYGYTF. CDR3 sequence (DNA): TGTGCCTGGAGTGAGGCAAGCTATGGCTACACCTTC.

The J gene is TRBJ2-1, the V gene TRBV6-1; D unresolved. The CDR3 extends over 14 amino acids. CDR1 and CDR2 (germline): MNHNS, SASEGT. Trimming stripped 5 bases from V and 1 base from J, with 9 bases between. CDR3 nucleotides: TGTGCCAGCAGTATAGCCGCGTCCTACAATGAGCAGTTCTTC. Residues: CASSIAASYNEQFF.

This clonotype was seen only a few times. J is TRBJ2-5 and V is TRBV20-1; tentatively, D is TRBD1 or TRBD2 (5 bases each). CDR3 length: 12 residues. Trimming cost V 6 bases and J 5 bases, with 13 bases left between them. Germline V lookup: CDR1 DFQATT, CDR2 SNEGSKA (reference sequence). The CDR3 region has the DNA TGCAGTGCGTTCAGGGACGGGGAGACCCAGTACTTC. It yields the protein CSAFRDGETQYF.

V gene TRBV9 combines with J gene TRBJ1-2; D is uncertain. Germline CDR1 SGDLS, CDR2 YYNGEE. The V and J ends lost 3 bases and 7 bases respectively, with 13 bases between them. This CDR3 is built from 13 residues. CDR3 nucleotides: TGTGCCAGCAGCGGACAATCCTTACTTGGCTACACCTTC. It specifies CASSGQSLLGYTF. Full variable domain (outside the CDR3, taken from reference TRBV9 and TRBJ1-2): DSGVTQTPKHLITATGQRVTLRCSPRSGDLSVYWYQQSLDQGLQFLIQYYNGEERAKGNILERFSAQQFPDLHSELNLSSLELGDSALYFCASSGQSLLGYTFGSGTRLTVV.

This clonotype was observed at least ten times. This chain connects TRBV29-1 to TRBJ2-7, with 9 bases fitting TRBD1. The length of the CDR3 is 13 residues. From germline, CDR1 is SQVTM and CDR2 ANQGSEA. Trimming at V came to 3 bases and at J to 5 bases, leaving 5 bases not matched to a gene. The CDR3 sequence: CSVERDRANEQYF. CDR3 coding DNA: TGCAGCGTTGAGCGGGACAGGGCCAACGAGCAGTACTTC.

The table lists this clonotype with a few counts. J is TRBJ2-1 and V is TRBV7-9; D possibly uses TRBD1 or TRBD2 (5 bases each). With 7 bases removed from V and 8 bases from J, the gap between germline ends came to 18 bases. CDR1 SEHNR and CDR2 FQNEAQ come from the germline V gene (reference sequence). CDR3 size: 14 residues. In DNA form, the CDR3 reads TGTGCCAGCATCCCGACAGCGGTTCCCTATGAGCAGTTCTTC. Its translation is CASIPTAVPYEQFF.